This T cell receptor beta chain was sequenced in a study of response to subunit inactivated influenza vaccine. General study results and limits: Only a handful of new T cells, the authors suggested, are recruited with each seasonal influenza vaccination.

V was clipped by 2 bases and J by 0 bases; unmatched bases: 7. This CDR3 contains 16 residues. Looked up from germline, CDR1 is WSHSY and CDR2 is SAAADI. TCRdb re-called the RT-PCR reads through MiXCR, storing one row per CDR3 protein. The sample carries over 800,000 distinct CDR3 sequences, 21% recorded once. This clonotype was seen only a few times. Its antigen is still unknown. The TCR was taken from a middle-aged man who received an inactivated influenza vaccine. The V and J genes are TRBV10-2 and TRBJ2-7; 7 nucleotides align to TRBD1. This material consisted of PBMCs from blood, taken 4 to 6 days after vaccination. The CDR3: CASSERDSSPSYEQYF. The CDR3 DNA reads as TGCGCCAGCAGTGAGAGGGACAGTTCTCCCTCCTACGAGCAGTACTTC.